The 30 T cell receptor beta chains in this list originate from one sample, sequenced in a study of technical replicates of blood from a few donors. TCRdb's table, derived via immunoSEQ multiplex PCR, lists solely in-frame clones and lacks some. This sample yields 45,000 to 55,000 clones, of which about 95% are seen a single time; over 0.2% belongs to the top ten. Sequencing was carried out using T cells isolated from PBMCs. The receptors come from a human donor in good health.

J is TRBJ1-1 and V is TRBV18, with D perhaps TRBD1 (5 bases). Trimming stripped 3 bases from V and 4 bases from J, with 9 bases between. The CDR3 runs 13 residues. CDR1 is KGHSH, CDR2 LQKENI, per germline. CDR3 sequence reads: CASSPPGLTEAFF. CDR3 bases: TGTGCCAGCTCACCCCCAGGGCTCACTGAAGCTTTCTTT.

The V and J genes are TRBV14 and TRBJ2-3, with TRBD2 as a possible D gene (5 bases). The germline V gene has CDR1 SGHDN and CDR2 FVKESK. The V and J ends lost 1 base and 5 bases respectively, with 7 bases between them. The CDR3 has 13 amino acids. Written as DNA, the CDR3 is TGTGCCAGCAGCCAAGGTGGAGGAGATACGCAGTATTTT. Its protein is CASSQGGGDTQYF.

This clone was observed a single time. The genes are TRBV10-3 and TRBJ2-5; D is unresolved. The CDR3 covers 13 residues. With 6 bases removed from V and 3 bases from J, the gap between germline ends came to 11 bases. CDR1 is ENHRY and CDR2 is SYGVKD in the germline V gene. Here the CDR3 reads CAIRNGAKETQYF. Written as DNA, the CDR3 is TGTGCCATCAGGAACGGAGCCAAAGAGACCCAGTACTTC.

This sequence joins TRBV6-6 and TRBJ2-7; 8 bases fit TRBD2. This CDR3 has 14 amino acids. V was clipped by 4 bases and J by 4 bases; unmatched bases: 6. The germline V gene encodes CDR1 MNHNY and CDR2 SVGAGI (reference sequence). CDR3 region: CASSLRGANYEQYF. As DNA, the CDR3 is TGTGCCAGCAGTTTGCGGGGGGCCAATTACGAGCAGTACTTC.

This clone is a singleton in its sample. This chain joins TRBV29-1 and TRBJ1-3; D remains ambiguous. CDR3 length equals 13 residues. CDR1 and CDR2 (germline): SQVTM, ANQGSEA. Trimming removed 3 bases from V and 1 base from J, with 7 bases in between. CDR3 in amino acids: CSVERVSGNTIYF. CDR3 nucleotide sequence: TGCAGCGTTGAGAGGGTTTCTGGAAACACCATATATTTT.

Here the CDR3 reads CASSEPGQGVLSYGYTF. In DNA form, the CDR3 reads TGTGCCAGCAGCGAACCAGGACAGGGGGTACTAAGCTATGGCTACACCTTC. V is TRBV7-2 and J is TRBJ1-2, with 10 nucleotides matching TRBD1. The J segment lost 4 bases and the V segment lost 5 bases, leaving 13 bases of the junction unmatched. The length of the CDR3 is 17 residues. The germline V gene has CDR1 SGHTA and CDR2 FQGNSA.

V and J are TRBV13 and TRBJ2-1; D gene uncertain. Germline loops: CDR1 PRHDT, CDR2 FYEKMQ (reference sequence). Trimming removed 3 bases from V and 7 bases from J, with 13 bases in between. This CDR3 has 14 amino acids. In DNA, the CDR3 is TGTGCCAGCAGCTTGGATGGAGTATGGAATGAGCAGTTCTTC. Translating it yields CASSLDGVWNEQFF.

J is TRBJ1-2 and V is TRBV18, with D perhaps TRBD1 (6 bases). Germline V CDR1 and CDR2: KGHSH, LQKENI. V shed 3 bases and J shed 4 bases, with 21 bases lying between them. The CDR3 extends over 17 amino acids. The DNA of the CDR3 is TGTGCCAGCTCACCCACCACACCGGGCCGGGACACCTATGGCTACACCTTC. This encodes CASSPTTPGRDTYGYTF.

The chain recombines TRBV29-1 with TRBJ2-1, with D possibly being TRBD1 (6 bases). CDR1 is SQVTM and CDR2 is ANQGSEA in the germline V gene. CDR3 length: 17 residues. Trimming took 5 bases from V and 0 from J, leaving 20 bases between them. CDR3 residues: CSVTSLNRVNSYNEQFF. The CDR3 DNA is TGCAGCGTTACCTCCCTCAACAGGGTGAACTCCTACAATGAGCAGTTCTTC.

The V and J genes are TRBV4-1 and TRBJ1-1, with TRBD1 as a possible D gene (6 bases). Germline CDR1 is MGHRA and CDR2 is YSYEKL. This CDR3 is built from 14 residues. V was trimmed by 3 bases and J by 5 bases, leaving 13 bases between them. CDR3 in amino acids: CASSQATGNTEAFF. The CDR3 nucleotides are TGCGCCAGCAGCCAGGCAACAGGGAATACTGAAGCTTTCTTT.

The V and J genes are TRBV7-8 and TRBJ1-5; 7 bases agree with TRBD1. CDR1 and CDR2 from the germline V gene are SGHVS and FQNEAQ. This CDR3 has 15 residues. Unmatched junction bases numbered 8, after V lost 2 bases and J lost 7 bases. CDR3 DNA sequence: TGTGCCAGCAGCTTAAAATTGACAGGGCGGCAGCCCCAGCATTTT. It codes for CASSLKLTGRQPQHF.

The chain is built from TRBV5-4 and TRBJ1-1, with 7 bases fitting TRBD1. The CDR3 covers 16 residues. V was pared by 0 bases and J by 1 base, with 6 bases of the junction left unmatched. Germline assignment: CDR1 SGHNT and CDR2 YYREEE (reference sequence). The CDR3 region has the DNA TGTGCCAGCAGCTTGGGGACCGGGACAGAGAACACTGAAGCTTTCTTT. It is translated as CASSLGTGTENTEAFF.

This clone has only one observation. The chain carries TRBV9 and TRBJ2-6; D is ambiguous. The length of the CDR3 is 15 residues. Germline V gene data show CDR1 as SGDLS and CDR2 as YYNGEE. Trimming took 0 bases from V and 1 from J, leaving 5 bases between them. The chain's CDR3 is CASSVGTSGANVLTF. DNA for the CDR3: TGTGCCAGCAGCGTAGGCACATCTGGGGCCAACGTCCTGACTTTC.

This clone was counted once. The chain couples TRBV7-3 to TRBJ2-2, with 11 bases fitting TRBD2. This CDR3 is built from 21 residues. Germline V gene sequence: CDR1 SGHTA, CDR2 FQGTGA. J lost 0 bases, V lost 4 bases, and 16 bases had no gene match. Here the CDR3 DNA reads TGTGCCAGCAGCTCTTTAGCGGGGGGGCCTCAAAGGGGCGCGAACACCGGGGAGCTGTTTTTT. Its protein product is CASSSLAGGPQRGANTGELFF. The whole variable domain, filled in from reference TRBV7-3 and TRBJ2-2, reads GAGVSQTPSNKVTEKGKYVELRCDPISGHTALYWYRQSLGQGPEFLIYFQGTGAADDSGLPNDRFFAVRPEGSVSTLKIQRTERGDSAVYLCASSSLAGGPQRGANTGELFFGEGSRLTVL.

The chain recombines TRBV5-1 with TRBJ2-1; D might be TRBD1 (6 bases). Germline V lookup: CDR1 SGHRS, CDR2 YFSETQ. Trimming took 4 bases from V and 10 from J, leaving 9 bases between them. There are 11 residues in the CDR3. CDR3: CASSPDREQFF. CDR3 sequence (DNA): TGCGCCAGCAGCCCAGACAGGGAGCAGTTCTTC.

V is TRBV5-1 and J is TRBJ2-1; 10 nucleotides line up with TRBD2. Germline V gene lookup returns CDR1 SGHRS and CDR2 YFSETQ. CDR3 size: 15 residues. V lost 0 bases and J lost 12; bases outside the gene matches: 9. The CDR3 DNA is TGCGCCAGCAGCTTGGGGCTAGCGGGGGTAATTTCGCAGTTCTTC. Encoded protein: CASSLGLAGVISQFF.

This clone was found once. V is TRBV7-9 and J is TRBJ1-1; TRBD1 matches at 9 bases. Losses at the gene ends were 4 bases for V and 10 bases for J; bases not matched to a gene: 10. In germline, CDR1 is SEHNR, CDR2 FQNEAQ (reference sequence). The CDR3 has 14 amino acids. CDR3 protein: CASSSKGQGFLAFF. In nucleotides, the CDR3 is TGTGCCAGCAGCTCGAAAGGACAGGGGTTCTTAGCTTTCTTT.

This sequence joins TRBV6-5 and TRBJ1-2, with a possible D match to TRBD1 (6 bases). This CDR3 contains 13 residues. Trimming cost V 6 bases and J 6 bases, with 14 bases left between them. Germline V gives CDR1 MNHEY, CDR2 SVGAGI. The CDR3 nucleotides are TGTGCCAGCAGAGATACAGGGTGGGATGGCTACACCTTC. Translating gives CASRDTGWDGYTF.

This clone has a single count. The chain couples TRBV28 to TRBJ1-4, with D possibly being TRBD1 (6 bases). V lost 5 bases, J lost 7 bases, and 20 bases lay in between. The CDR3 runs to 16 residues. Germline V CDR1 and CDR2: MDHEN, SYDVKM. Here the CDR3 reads CASSTVAGGLGEKLFF. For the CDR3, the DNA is TGTGCCAGCAGTACGGTCGCGGGGGGGCTTGGTGAAAAACTGTTTTTT. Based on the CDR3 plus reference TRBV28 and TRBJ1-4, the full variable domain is DVKVTQSSRYLVKRTGEKVFLECVQDMDHENMFWYRQDPGLGLRLIYFSYDVKMKEKGDIPEGYSVSREKKERFSLILESASTNQTSMYLCASSTVAGGLGEKLFFGSGTQLSVL.

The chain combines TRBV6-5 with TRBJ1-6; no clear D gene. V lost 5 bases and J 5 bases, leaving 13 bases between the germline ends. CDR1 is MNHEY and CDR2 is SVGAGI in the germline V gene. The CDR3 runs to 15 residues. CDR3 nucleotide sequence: TGTGCCAGCAGTACTAACCCTAGACATAATTCACCCCTCCACTTT. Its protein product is CASSTNPRHNSPLHF.

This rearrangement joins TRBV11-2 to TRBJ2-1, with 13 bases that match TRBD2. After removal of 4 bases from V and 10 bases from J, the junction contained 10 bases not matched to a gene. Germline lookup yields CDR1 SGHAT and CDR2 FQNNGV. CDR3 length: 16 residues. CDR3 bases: TGTGCCAGCAGCTCGCGGACTAGCGGGAGCCGGATCGAGCAGTTCTTC. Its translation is CASSSRTSGSRIEQFF.

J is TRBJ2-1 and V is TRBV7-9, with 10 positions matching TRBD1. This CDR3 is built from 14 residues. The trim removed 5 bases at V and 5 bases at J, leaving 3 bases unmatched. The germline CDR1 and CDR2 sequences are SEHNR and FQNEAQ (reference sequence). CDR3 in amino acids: CASSPGTGDNEQFF. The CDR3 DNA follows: TGTGCCAGCAGCCCCGGGACAGGGGACAATGAGCAGTTCTTC.

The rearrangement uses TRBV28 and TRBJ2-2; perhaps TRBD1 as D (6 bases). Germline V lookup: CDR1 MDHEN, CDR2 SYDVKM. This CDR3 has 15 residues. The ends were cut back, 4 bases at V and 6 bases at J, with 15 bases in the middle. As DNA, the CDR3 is TGTGCCAGCAGTTCTCTGGGGGCGCGTGCCGGGGAGCTGTTTTTT. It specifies CASSSLGARAGELFF.

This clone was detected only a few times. This CDR3 is CASSQTDGVFQPQHF. The CDR3 region has the DNA TGTGCCAGCAGCCAGACGGACGGGGTCTTTCAGCCCCAGCATTTT. The genes are TRBV16 and TRBJ1-5; D unclear. Germline values: CDR1 KGHSY, CDR2 FQNENV. V shed 3 bases and J shed 6 bases, with 15 bases lying between them. This CDR3 has 15 residues.

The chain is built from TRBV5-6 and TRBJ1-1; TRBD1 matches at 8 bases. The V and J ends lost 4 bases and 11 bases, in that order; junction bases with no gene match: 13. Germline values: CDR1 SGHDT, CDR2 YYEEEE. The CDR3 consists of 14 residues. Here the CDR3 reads CASSGRTGWGPAFF. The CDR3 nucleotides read TGTGCCAGCAGCGGGCGGACAGGGTGGGGTCCGGCTTTCTTT.

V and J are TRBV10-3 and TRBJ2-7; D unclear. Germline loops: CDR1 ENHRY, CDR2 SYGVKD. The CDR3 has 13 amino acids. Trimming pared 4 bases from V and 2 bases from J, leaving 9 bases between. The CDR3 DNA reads TGTGCCATCAGTGGTGGAGTGCCCTACGAGCAGTACTTC. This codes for CAISGGVPYEQYF.

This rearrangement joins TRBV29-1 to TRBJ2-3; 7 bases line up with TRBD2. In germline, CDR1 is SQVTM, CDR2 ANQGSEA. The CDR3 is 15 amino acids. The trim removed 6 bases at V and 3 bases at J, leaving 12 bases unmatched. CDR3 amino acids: CSVIGVAGPTDTQYF. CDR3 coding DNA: TGCAGCGTGATAGGAGTAGCGGGCCCGACAGATACGCAGTATTTT.

CDR3 sequence: CASSLGSVYEQYF. CDR3 nucleotides: TGTGCCAGCAGCTTAGGTTCCGTCTACGAGCAGTACTTC. V usage is TRBV7-9 and J usage is TRBJ2-7; D uncertain. Trimming took off 1 base at V and 3 bases at J, with 7 bases between the two ends. Germline CDR1 reads SEHNR; CDR2 reads FQNEAQ (reference sequence). The CDR3 has 13 amino acids.

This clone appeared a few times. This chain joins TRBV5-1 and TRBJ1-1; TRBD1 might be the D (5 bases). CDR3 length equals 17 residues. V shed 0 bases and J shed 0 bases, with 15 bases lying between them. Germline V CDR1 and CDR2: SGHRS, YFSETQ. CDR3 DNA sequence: TGCGCCAGCAGCTTGGAACGGTTGACAGAAATGAACACTGAAGCTTTCTTT. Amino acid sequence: CASSLERLTEMNTEAFF.

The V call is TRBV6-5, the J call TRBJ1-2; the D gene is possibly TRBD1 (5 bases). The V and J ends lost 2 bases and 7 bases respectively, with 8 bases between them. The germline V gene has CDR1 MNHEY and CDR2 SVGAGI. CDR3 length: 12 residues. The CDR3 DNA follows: TGTGCCAGCAGTTACAGGAGGGGTGGCTACACCTTC. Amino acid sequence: CASSYRRGGYTF.